A single sample is the source of the 31 T cell receptor beta chains below, sequenced in a study of monozygotic twins with inflammatory bowel disease. TCRdb processed the 5' RACE reads again and assigns one entry to each CDR3 protein, with no DNA. The listing contains around 220,000 distinct CDR3 sequences. The material sequenced was blood. The source is a human donor with ulcerative colitis or Crohn's disease, or a healthy co-twin of an affected twin (not recorded which).

This CDR3 is CASSHRSGTAFTDTQYF. The chain couples TRBV11-2 to TRBJ2-3; TCRdb lists TRBD1, though no DNA is available to test this call. Per the germline V gene, CDR1 is SGHAT and CDR2 is FQNNGV. This CDR3 has 17 amino acids.

The genes are TRBV5-1 and TRBJ2-7. The CDR3 is made up of 14 amino acids. The V gene's germline CDR1 is SGHRS and CDR2 YFSETQ. The CDR3 reads CASSRDSWTYEQYF. The entire variable domain, with the rest obtained from reference TRBV5-1 and TRBJ2-7, is as follows: KAGVTQTPRYLIKTRGQQVTLSCSPISGHRSVSWYQQTPGQGLQFLFEYFSETQRNKGNFPGRFSGRQFSNSRSEMNVSTLELGDSALYLCASSRDSWTYEQYFGPGTRLTVT.

The CDR3 protein is CATGTSGGYEQFF. This chain joins TRBV27 and TRBJ2-1; the TCRdb D gene call, TRBD2, has no DNA to confirm it. CDR1 MNHEY and CDR2 SMNVEV come from the germline V gene (reference sequence). There are 13 residues in the CDR3.

The CDR3: CASSFPGQGGLSYEQYF. The rearrangement uses TRBV7-9 and TRBJ2-7; the D call of TRBD1 rests on TCRdb alone, since no DNA is present to check it. This CDR3 has 17 residues. The V gene's germline CDR1 is SEHNR and CDR2 FQNEAQ (reference sequence).

This chain links TRBV3-1 with TRBJ2-7. The germline V gene has CDR1 LGHDT and CDR2 YNNKEL (reference sequence). This CDR3 spans 14 amino acids. The CDR3 sequence is CASSQEGRSYEQYF.

The J gene is TRBJ1-1, the V gene TRBV18; TCRdb's D call, TRBD1, is unchecked because there is no DNA. The CDR3 runs to 13 residues. Germline V CDR1 and CDR2: KGHSH, LQKENI. CDR3 sequence reads: CASCPQPNTEAFF.

This chain uses TRBV7-2 with TRBJ2-3; the D call of TRBD2 rests on TCRdb alone, since no DNA is present to check it. Germline lookup yields CDR1 SGHTA and CDR2 FQGNSA. The CDR3 runs to 15 residues. The CDR3 here is CASSSLAGVGDTQYF.

The rearrangement uses TRBV7-2 and TRBJ2-1; no DNA is available, so the TRBD2 call from TCRdb remains unchecked. CDR1 is SGHTA, CDR2 FQGNSA, per germline. The CDR3 runs 16 residues. The CDR3 sequence is CASTKWSGGAHNEQFF. The full variable domain, rest sourced from reference TRBV7-2 and TRBJ2-1, is GAGVSQSPSNKVTEKGKDVELRCDPISGHTALYWYRQSLGQGLEFLIYFQGNSAPDKSGLPSDRFSAERTGGSVSTLTIQRTQQEDSAVYLCASTKWSGGAHNEQFFGPGTRLTVL.

J is TRBJ1-6 and V is TRBV18; TCRdb calls TRBD1, which cannot be checked without DNA. Germline V gene data show CDR1 as KGHSH and CDR2 as LQKENI. This CDR3 has 15 amino acids. CDR3 in amino acids: CASSPGQGVNSPLHF.

The chain links TRBV7-7 to TRBJ1-1. Germline V gene sequence: CDR1 SSHAT, CDR2 FNYEAQ (reference sequence). This CDR3 is 13 amino acids long. CDR3 residues: CASSLNILAEAFF.

The chain uses TRBV7-9 and TRBJ2-1; with no DNA, the TCRdb D assignment of TRBD2 cannot be verified. There are 19 residues in the CDR3. Germline V lookup: CDR1 SEHNR, CDR2 FQNEAQ (reference sequence). The CDR3 reads CASSLGAYLASSSYNEQFF. The full variable domain, rest sourced from reference TRBV7-9 and TRBJ2-1, is DTGVSQNPRHKITKRGQNVTFRCDPISEHNRLYWYRQTLGQGPEFLTYFQNEAQLEKSRLLSDRFSAERPKGSFSTLEIQRTEQGDSAMYLCASSLGAYLASSSYNEQFFGPGTRLTVL.

The genes are TRBV5-1 and TRBJ1-5. The CDR3 covers 14 residues. Germline loops: CDR1 SGHRS, CDR2 YFSETQ. The CDR3: CASSLDGVRGARHF.

The rearrangement links TRBV7-2 to TRBJ2-3. The CDR3 spans 15 residues. Germline lookup yields CDR1 SGHTA and CDR2 FQGNSA. CDR3 sequence reads: CASSFNAASTDTQYF.

The chain has TRBV7-2 and TRBJ1-3; TCRdb names TRBD1, which stays unverified in the absence of DNA. The CDR3 is 14 residues long. The germline V gene encodes CDR1 SGHTA and CDR2 FQGNSA. This CDR3 is CASSFSGTGNTIYF.

V usage is TRBV5-1 and J usage is TRBJ2-1; TCRdb returns TRBD2, unconfirmable since there is no DNA. Germline-derived CDR1 and CDR2 are SGHRS and YFSETQ. The CDR3 is made up of 15 amino acids. CDR3 sequence: CASSLASGAYNEQFF. The full variable domain, its missing parts supplied by reference TRBV5-1 and TRBJ2-1, is KAGVTQTPRYLIKTRGQQVTLSCSPISGHRSVSWYQQTPGQGLQFLFEYFSETQRNKGNFPGRFSGRQFSNSRSEMNVSTLELGDSALYLCASSLASGAYNEQFFGPGTRLTVL.

V gene TRBV6-5 combines with J gene TRBJ2-3. The CDR3 runs to 15 residues. Germline V gene sequence: CDR1 MNHEY, CDR2 SVGAGI. CDR3 in amino acids: CASSYSSGLADTQYF.

The chain recombines TRBV5-4 with TRBJ1-1; there is no DNA to check the TCRdb D call of TRBD1. The germline V gene encodes CDR1 SGHNT and CDR2 YYREEE (reference sequence). The CDR3 has 16 residues. CDR3 amino acids: CASSSRTGTLNTEAFF. The entire variable domain, with the rest obtained from reference TRBV5-4 and TRBJ1-1, is as follows: ETGVTQSPTHLIKTRGQQVTLRCSSQSGHNTVSWYQQALGQGPQFIFQYYREEENGRGNFPPRFSGLQFPNYSSELNVNALELDDSALYLCASSSRTGTLNTEAFFGQGTRLTVV.

V usage is TRBV20-1 and J usage is TRBJ2-2. Germline V gene data show CDR1 as DFQATT and CDR2 as SNEGSKA (reference sequence). The CDR3 length is 13 residues. The CDR3 spells CSASPKNTGELFF.

The chain links TRBV4-2 to TRBJ2-1. This CDR3 spans 16 amino acids. Germline CDR1 is LGHNA and CDR2 is YNFKEQ. CDR3 sequence reads: CASSQELMSSYNEQFF.

The J gene is TRBJ2-7, the V gene TRBV20-1; TCRdb picks TRBD2, but there is no DNA to check that call. The germline V gene encodes CDR1 DFQATT and CDR2 SNEGSKA (reference sequence). This CDR3 is built from 15 residues. The CDR3 protein is CSASPPGLAGYEQYF.

The rearrangement links TRBV19 to TRBJ2-1. Germline-derived CDR1 and CDR2 are LNHDA and SQIVND (reference sequence). The CDR3 contains 13 residues. The CDR3 loop is CASSSILEIGQFF.

J is TRBJ1-2 and V is TRBV18; the D call from TCRdb, TRBD1, cannot be confirmed without DNA. Germline CDR1 KGHSH, CDR2 LQKENI. There are 11 residues in the CDR3. CDR3 protein: CASSPGQSATF.

The chain carries TRBV20-1 and TRBJ2-1; TCRdb's D call, TRBD2, is unchecked because there is no DNA. CDR3 length: 16 residues. Germline-derived CDR1 and CDR2 are DFQATT and SNEGSKA (reference sequence). The CDR3 region is CSARELAFVVHNEQFF.

The chain is built from TRBV20-1 and TRBJ2-7. This CDR3 is built from 15 residues. Germline V gene lookup returns CDR1 DFQATT and CDR2 SNEGSKA (reference sequence). The CDR3 spells CSARDPSGRSLEQYF.

V and J are TRBV29-1 and TRBJ1-5. Germline CDR1 SQVTM, CDR2 ANQGSEA. The CDR3 length is 14 residues. CDR3 loop: CSVGNSLGNQPQHF.

The V call is TRBV6-2 or TRBV6-3, the J call TRBJ1-1; TCRdb outputs TRBD1, but without DNA this stays unchecked. The germline gives CDR1 MNHEY, CDR2 SVGEGT. CDR3 length equals 16 residues. Here the CDR3 reads CASSPHSSPGQGGTFF.

The rearrangement joins TRBV29-1 to TRBJ2-5; the TCRdb call, TRBD1, lacks DNA for checking. The CDR3 spans 16 residues. CDR1 is SQVTM and CDR2 is ANQGSEA in the germline V gene. CDR3 loop: CSVEGIQGRWQETQYF. The variable domain in full, completed from reference TRBV29-1 and TRBJ2-5, reads SAVISQKPSRDICQRGTSLTIQCQVDSQVTMMFWYRQQPGQSLTLIATANQGSEATYESGFVIDKFPISRPNLTFSTLTVSNMSPEDSSIYLCSVEGIQGRWQETQYFGPGTRLLVL.

The gene calls are TRBV29-1 and TRBJ1-1; the TCRdb call, TRBD1, lacks DNA for checking. The length of the CDR3 is 11 residues. From germline, CDR1 is SQVTM and CDR2 ANQGSEA. CDR3 in amino acids: CSVPGGTEAFF.

The CDR3 reads CSAGGSKEPQHF. This rearrangement joins TRBV29-1 to TRBJ1-5; the D call of TRBD1 rests on TCRdb alone, since no DNA is present to check it. The length of the CDR3 is 12 residues. Germline CDR1 and CDR2: SQVTM and ANQGSEA.

The chain combines TRBV5-1 with TRBJ2-3; TCRdb designates TRBD2, a call that cannot be tested without DNA. The germline gives CDR1 SGHRS, CDR2 YFSETQ. This CDR3 contains 17 residues. Here the CDR3 reads CASGYSPLSGTSDTQYF.

The chain recombines TRBV27 with TRBJ2-1; the D call from TCRdb, TRBD2, cannot be confirmed without DNA. Per the germline V gene, CDR1 is MNHEY and CDR2 is SMNVEV (reference sequence). The CDR3 totals 13 residues. The CDR3 region is CASSFPGLDEQFF.